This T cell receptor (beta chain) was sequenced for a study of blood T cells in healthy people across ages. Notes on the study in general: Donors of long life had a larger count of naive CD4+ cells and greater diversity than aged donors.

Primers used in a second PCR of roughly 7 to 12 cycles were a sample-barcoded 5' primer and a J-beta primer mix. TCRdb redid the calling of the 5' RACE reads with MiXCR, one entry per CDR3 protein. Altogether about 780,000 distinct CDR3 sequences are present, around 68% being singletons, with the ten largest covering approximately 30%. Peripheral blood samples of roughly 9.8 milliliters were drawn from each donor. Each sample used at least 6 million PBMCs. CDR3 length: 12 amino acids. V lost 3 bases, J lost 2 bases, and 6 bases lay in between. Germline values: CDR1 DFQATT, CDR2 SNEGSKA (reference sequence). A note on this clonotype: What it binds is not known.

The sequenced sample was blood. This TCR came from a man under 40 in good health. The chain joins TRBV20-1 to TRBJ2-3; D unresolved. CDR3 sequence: CSASILTDTQYF. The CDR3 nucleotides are TGCAGTGCTAGTATACTCACAGATACGCAGTATTTT.